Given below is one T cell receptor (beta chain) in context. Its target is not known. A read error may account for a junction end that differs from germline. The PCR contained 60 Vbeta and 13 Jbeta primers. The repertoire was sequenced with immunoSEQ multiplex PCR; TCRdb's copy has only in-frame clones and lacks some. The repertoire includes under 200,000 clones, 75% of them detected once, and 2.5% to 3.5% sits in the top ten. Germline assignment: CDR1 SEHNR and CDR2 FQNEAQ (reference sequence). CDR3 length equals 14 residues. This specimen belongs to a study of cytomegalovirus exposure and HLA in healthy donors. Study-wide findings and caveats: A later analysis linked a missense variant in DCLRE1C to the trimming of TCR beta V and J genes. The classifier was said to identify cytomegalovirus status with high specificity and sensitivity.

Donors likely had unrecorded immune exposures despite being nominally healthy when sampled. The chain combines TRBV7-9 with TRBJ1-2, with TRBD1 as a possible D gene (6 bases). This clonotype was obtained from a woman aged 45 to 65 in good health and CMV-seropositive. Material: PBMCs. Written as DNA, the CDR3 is TGTTCCAGCAGCTTAGGGGGGCTCAAGGATGGCTACACCTTC. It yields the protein CSSSLGGLKDGYTF.